The 18 T cell receptor beta chains given below trace back to one sample, sequenced in a study of spatial heterogeneity in lung cancer. Regarding the study as a whole: Higher tumor mutation counts went along with higher counts of expanded intratumoral alpha and beta TCRs.

Indicated time point: sample taken at primary tumor resection. TCRdb passed the 5' RACE reads through MiXCR, listing each CDR3 protein once. The data contain 20,000 to 25,000 distinct CDR3 sequences, approximately 6.5% of them singletons. These receptors lack a known antigen. Sequences were derived from lung tumor tissue, sampled at surgery. All receptors come from a male donor with early-stage non-small cell lung cancer.

This clonotype appeared many times. The chain couples TRBV29-1 to TRBJ1-5, with a tentative D call TRBD1 (6 bases). V was trimmed by 7 bases and J by 7 bases, leaving 17 bases between them. This CDR3 is 13 amino acids long. CDR1 and CDR2 (germline): SQVTM, ANQGSEA. The CDR3 bases are TGCAGCGCTGGAGGGGGAAGAGACCAGCCCCAGCATTTT. It translates to CSAGGGRDQPQHF.

This clonotype has a count of ten or more. The gene calls are TRBV5-1 and TRBJ2-1; D not resolved. There are 13 residues in the CDR3. The germline gives CDR1 SGHRS, CDR2 YFSETQ. V was cut by 0 bases and J by 5 bases, with 6 bases left in between. The CDR3 here is CASSLVVDNEQFF. The CDR3 DNA reads TGCGCCAGCAGCTTGGTTGTTGACAATGAGCAGTTCTTC.

This clonotype has at least ten counts. J is TRBJ2-7 and V is TRBV7-2; D is ambiguous. Per germline, CDR1 SGHTA and CDR2 FQGNSA. The CDR3 is 12 residues long. Trimming removed 2 bases from V and 6 bases from J, with 8 bases in between. The CDR3 spells CASSLSSVEQYF. CDR3 nucleotide sequence: TGTGCCAGCAGCTTATCCTCGGTCGAGCAGTACTTC.

This clonotype is medium-sized (0.01 to 0.1%) in the sample. The chain has TRBV5-1 and TRBJ2-1; 14 bases are a match to TRBD2. Trimming took 4 bases from V and 4 from J; bases not matched to a gene: 10. The CDR3 has 18 amino acids. Germline V lookup: CDR1 SGHRS, CDR2 YFSETQ. The CDR3 spells CASSPLTSGGAFYNEQFF. The CDR3 DNA follows: TGCGCCAGCAGCCCCCTGACTAGCGGGGGGGCCTTTTACAATGAGCAGTTCTTC. The full variable domain, with the rest looked up from reference TRBV5-1 and TRBJ2-1, is KAGVTQTPRYLIKTRGQQVTLSCSPISGHRSVSWYQQTPGQGLQFLFEYFSETQRNKGNFPGRFSGRQFSNSRSEMNVSTLELGDSALYLCASSPLTSGGAFYNEQFFGPGTRLTVL.

The chain links TRBV30 to TRBJ2-1, with D tentatively TRBD2 (6 bases). V was cut by 6 bases and J by 4 bases, with 16 bases left in between. Germline V gene sequence: CDR1 GTSNPN, CDR2 SVGIG (reference sequence). This CDR3 has 14 residues. In DNA form, the CDR3 reads TGTGCCTGCGGCAGTGGACTACTTTACAATGAGCAGTTCTTC. Amino acid sequence: CACGSGLLYNEQFF.

This clonotype is labeled medium-sized. In nucleotides, the CDR3 is TGCAGTGCTAGAGTGGGGTTTGGCAATCAGCCCCAGCATTTT. Protein product: CSARVGFGNQPQHF. The chain combines TRBV20-1 with TRBJ1-5; no reliable D call. Germline assignment: CDR1 DFQATT and CDR2 SNEGSKA (reference sequence). The CDR3 consists of 14 residues. The V end lost 1 base, the J end lost 2 bases, and 9 bases lay between the germline ends.

This clonotype has ten or more counts. The rearrangement links TRBV9 to TRBJ2-3, with no clear D. The ends were cut back, 0 bases at V and 3 bases at J, with 8 bases in the middle. Germline values: CDR1 SGDLS, CDR2 YYNGEE. This CDR3 has 14 amino acids. The CDR3 loop is CASSVAVYTDTQYF. In DNA, the CDR3 is TGTGCCAGCAGCGTAGCCGTCTATACAGATACGCAGTATTTT. The whole variable domain, filled in from reference TRBV9 and TRBJ2-3, reads DSGVTQTPKHLITATGQRVTLRCSPRSGDLSVYWYQQSLDQGLQFLIQYYNGEERAKGNILERFSAQQFPDLHSELNLSSLELGDSALYFCASSVAVYTDTQYFGPGTRLTVL.

This clonotype was observed many times. As the CDR3 is not closed by the conserved phenylalanine or tryptophan, this likely results from a read error. No DNA is shown, since the ends of the CDR3 on it are uncertain; the CDR3 is the one TCRdb lists. The chain couples TRBV6-2 or TRBV6-3 to TRBJ2-1. Germline-derived CDR1 and CDR2 are MNHEY and SVGEGT. 11 amino acids form the CDR3, both terminal residues included. Here the CDR3 reads CASSIPTPRIL.

In this sample, this clonotype turned up many times. CDR3 bases: TGCGCCAGCAGCTTGTTGGGGGATACGCAGTATTTT. This sequence encodes CASSLLGDTQYF. The chain is built from TRBV5-1 and TRBJ2-3; D uncertain. Germline CDR1 is SGHRS and CDR2 is YFSETQ. The CDR3 is made up of 12 amino acids. Trimming removed 1 base from V and 6 bases from J, with 6 bases in between.

This clonotype was picked up a small number of times. The V call is TRBV11-2, the J call TRBJ1-2; D is uncertain. Germline values: CDR1 SGHAT, CDR2 FQNNGV. V was shortened by 2 bases and J by 4 bases, with 11 bases between the two germline ends. The CDR3 has 14 amino acids. DNA of the CDR3: TGTGCCAGCAGCTTAATACGGGGATCCTATGGCTACACCTTC. This sequence encodes CASSLIRGSYGYTF.

Many counts were recorded for this clonotype. This rearrangement joins TRBV29-1 to TRBJ1-2; 7 bases agree with TRBD1. Germline CDR1 and CDR2: SQVTM and ANQGSEA. The junction had 2 bases not matched to a gene; V was cut back by 7 bases and J by 0 bases. This CDR3 region has 12 residues. The CDR3 region has the DNA TGCAGCGCGGGACAGACTAACTATGGCTACACCTTC. Encoded protein: CSAGQTNYGYTF.

This clonotype was detected many times. This rearrangement joins TRBV6-5 to TRBJ2-2; 8 bases align to TRBD2. The CDR3 is 17 residues long. The germline V gene has CDR1 MNHEY and CDR2 SVGAGI. V lost 4 bases, J lost 6 bases, and 13 bases stayed unmatched. CDR3 sequence reads: CASSSPSRGEAAGELFF. CDR3 in DNA: TGTGCCAGCAGTTCCCCGTCGCGGGGGGAGGCGGCCGGGGAGCTGTTTTTT.

Details on this clonotype: A read error may be the cause here, since a much bigger clone is one base away. The chain links TRBV20-1 to TRBJ2-7; D could derive from TRBD1 or TRBD2 (5 bases each). Germline V gene sequence: CDR1 DFQATT, CDR2 SNEGSKA (reference sequence). The CDR3 is 14 amino acids. DNA of the CDR3: TGCAGTACTAGTGGTGACAGCTTTTCCTACGAGCAGTACTTC. The encoded protein is CSTSGDSFSYEQYF.

This clonotype was observed at least ten times. The J gene is TRBJ1-5, the V gene TRBV12-3 or TRBV12-4; D gene unclear. The CDR3 length is 13 residues. V was cut by 3 bases and J by 8 bases, with 11 bases left in between. The CDR3 DNA is TGTGCCAGCAGTTTGAGGCCGTCGGAGCCCCAGCATTTT. As protein: CASSLRPSEPQHF.

In its sample, this clonotype was seen many times. The chain couples TRBV6-5 to TRBJ1-5; D gene ambiguous. There are 15 residues in the CDR3. V lost 3 bases, J lost 2 bases, and 11 bases lay in between. From germline, CDR1 is MNHEY and CDR2 SVGAGI. DNA of the CDR3: TGTGCCAGCAGTTATAGGCCCGAGGGCAATCAGCCCCAGCATTTT. This sequence encodes CASSYRPEGNQPQHF.

This clonotype was seen more than once but under ten times. The chain couples TRBV10-3 to TRBJ2-7; D gene ambiguous. Per germline, CDR1 ENHRY and CDR2 SYGVKD. Trimming left V 7 bases short and J 0 bases short, with 13 bases between. The CDR3 is made up of 14 amino acids. The CDR3 sequence: CAIKGRQSSYEQYF. The CDR3 DNA reads as TGTGCCATCAAAGGACGGCAAAGCTCCTACGAGCAGTACTTC.

Ten or more counts support this clonotype. This sequence joins TRBV7-9 and TRBJ2-1; D is undetermined. V dropped 4 bases and J dropped 1 base, with 14 bases sitting between them. CDR1 is SEHNR and CDR2 is FQNEAQ in the germline V gene (reference sequence). This CDR3 has 16 residues. The DNA for the CDR3 is TGTGCCAGCAGCTATCCAAGCGCCCTTTCCTACAATGAGCAGTTCTTC. Protein sequence: CASSYPSALSYNEQFF.

This clonotype was seen ten or more times. The chain uses TRBV4-2 and TRBJ2-3; D gene uncertain. The CDR3 is made up of 12 amino acids. CDR1 is LGHNA, CDR2 YNFKEQ, per germline. Trimming took 4 bases from V and 5 from J, leaving 7 bases between them. The CDR3 is CASSPHGDTQYF. The CDR3 DNA reads as TGTGCCAGCAGCCCCCACGGAGATACGCAGTATTTT.